Presented here are 26 T cell receptor beta chains from one specimen sequenced in a study of blood T cell repertoires in COVID-19 (dated by TCRdb to between 2020 and 2021). The library came from the immunoSEQ multiplex PCR assay. The table comes from immuneACCESS by way of TCRdb, which keeps in-frame sequences with V and J called. Part of the clones is missing from these tables; in studies checked, under half for an unresolved V gene and the rest for unknown reasons. Across this sample there are around 250,000 clones, with roughly 80% seen only once. 3.4% of the sample comes from the top ten. The material sequenced was peripheral blood. These receptors came from a woman aged 18 to 35 with acute or convalescent COVID-19.

To note about this clone: Sequence at one end of the junction differs from germline and may be a read error. The V call is TRBV7-9, the J call TRBJ2-5; 10 bases line up with TRBD2. The CDR3 is made up of 14 amino acids. The V gene's germline CDR1 is SEHNR and CDR2 FQNEAQ (reference sequence). Here the CDR3 reads CASSSGGVAGGKDF. The CDR3 DNA reads as TGTGCCAGCAGCTCCGGGGGGGTAGCGGGAGGCAAGGACTTC.

The chain recombines TRBV6-1 with TRBJ1-5; D not certain. V gave up 3 bases and J gave up 4 bases, with 13 bases separating them. The CDR3 runs 15 residues. CDR1 is MNHNS and CDR2 is SASEGT in the germline V gene. The CDR3 DNA reads as TGTGCCAGCAGTGAGTTCGTACAGCAAAATCAGCCCCAGCATTTT. This sequence encodes CASSEFVQQNQPQHF.

This chain joins TRBV6-5 and TRBJ1-1; 7 bases map to TRBD1. The V segment lost 5 bases and the J segment 4 bases; nucleotides outside the gene matches: 7. The CDR3 spans 14 residues. Germline CDR1 and CDR2: MNHEY and SVGAGI. The DNA of the CDR3 is TGTGCCAGCAGTAAACAAACAGGGGCCACTGAAGCTTTCTTT. Protein product: CASSKQTGATEAFF.

The CDR3 sequence is CAWSRGTSGSTETQYF. The CDR3 nucleotides read TGTGCCTGGAGTAGAGGGACTAGCGGGTCTACAGAGACCCAGTACTTC. The chain has TRBV30 and TRBJ2-5, with 12 bases fitting TRBD2. There are 16 residues in the CDR3. V lost 2 bases and J lost 4; bases outside the gene matches: 8. Germline V gene data show CDR1 as GTSNPN and CDR2 as SVGIG (reference sequence).

The chain combines TRBV11-2 with TRBJ2-7; D is undetermined. The CDR3 is 17 amino acids. Trimming stripped 4 bases from V and 0 bases from J, with 19 bases between. In germline, CDR1 is SGHAT, CDR2 FQNNGV. This chain's CDR3 is CASSSLNRLKSSYEQYF. As DNA, the CDR3 is TGTGCCAGCAGCTCCCTAAATCGACTTAAAAGCTCCTACGAGCAGTACTTC.

The V and J genes are TRBV7-2 and TRBJ2-2; D perhaps matches TRBD1 (5 bases). CDR1 and CDR2 from the germline V gene are SGHTA and FQGNSA. The germline V and J ends were trimmed by 6 bases and 6 bases, with 11 bases remaining between them. This CDR3 comprises 13 residues. In nucleotides, the CDR3 is TGTGCCAGCAGGCAAGGGGTGGCCGGGGAGCTGTTTTTT. It yields the protein CASRQGVAGELFF. Full variable domain (remainder filled in from reference TRBV7-2 and TRBJ2-2): GAGVSQSPSNKVTEKGKDVELRCDPISGHTALYWYRQSLGQGLEFLIYFQGNSAPDKSGLPSDRFSAERTGGSVSTLTIQRTQQEDSAVYLCASRQGVAGELFFGEGSRLTVL.

As DNA, the CDR3 is TGTGCCAGCAGCTCGGGACAGTCTAGCAATCAGCCCCAGCATTTT. Its protein product is CASSSGQSSNQPQHF. The chain recombines TRBV5-5 with TRBJ1-5, with TRBD1 matching over 7 bases. V dropped 3 bases and J dropped 0; count of bases not matched to a gene: 3. CDR3 size: 15 residues. The germline V gene encodes CDR1 SGHKS and CDR2 YYEKEE (reference sequence). The whole variable domain, remainder taken from reference TRBV5-5 and TRBJ1-5, is DAGVTQSPTHLIKTRGQQVTLRCSPISGHKSVSWYQQVLGQGPQFIFQYYEKEERGRGNFPDRFSARQFPNYSSELNVNALLLGDSALYLCASSSGQSSNQPQHFGDGTRLSIL.

V usage is TRBV29-1 and J usage is TRBJ1-1; D may be TRBD1 (6 bases). The germline V gene encodes CDR1 SQVTM and CDR2 ANQGSEA. The CDR3 has 14 residues. V lost 4 bases to trimming and J lost 3 bases, with 15 bases between them. The CDR3 loop is CSVVGGGRHTEAFF. CDR3 nucleotides: TGCAGCGTTGTAGGTGGGGGCCGGCACACTGAAGCTTTCTTT.

This clone was found a few times. The rearrangement uses TRBV14 and TRBJ1-2, with 9 positions matching TRBD1. Trimming took 2 bases from V and 6 from J; bases not matched to a gene: 1. Germline CDR1 reads SGHDN; CDR2 reads FVKESK. The CDR3 sequence is 13 residues long. The CDR3 loop reads CASSQRQGDGYTF. The CDR3 nucleotides read TGTGCCAGCAGCCAACGACAGGGGGATGGCTACACCTTC. The whole variable domain, filled in from reference TRBV14 and TRBJ1-2, reads EAGVTQFPSHSVIEKGQTVTLRCDPISGHDNLYWYRRVMGKEIKFLLHFVKESKQDESGMPNNRFLAERTGGTYSTLKVQPAELEDSGVYFCASSQRQGDGYTFGSGTRLTVV.

The rearrangement uses TRBV6-5 and TRBJ1-1; TRBD1 matches at 11 bases. CDR1 is MNHEY and CDR2 is SVGAGI in the germline V gene. J lost 1 base, V lost 7 bases, and 5 bases had no gene match. The CDR3 spans 15 residues. In DNA form, the CDR3 reads TGTGCCAGCACCCTGGGACAGGGGGGGAACACTGAAGCTTTCTTT. This encodes CASTLGQGGNTEAFF.

V gene TRBV6-4 combines with J gene TRBJ2-2; D is perhaps TRBD1 (6 bases). CDR1 and CDR2 from the germline V gene are MRHNA and SNTAGT. The CDR3 length is 16 residues. Trimming shortened V by 6 bases and J by 4 bases, and 18 bases separated the two germline ends. This chain's CDR3 is CASSETPGQTTGELFF. The CDR3 coding sequence is TGTGCCAGCAGCGAAACACCGGGACAAACCACCGGGGAGCTGTTTTTT.

The V gene is TRBV6-5, the J gene TRBJ1-2; D may be TRBD1 (5 bases). V was trimmed by 2 bases and J by 8 bases, leaving 9 bases between them. The germline CDR1 and CDR2 sequences are MNHEY and SVGAGI. This CDR3 is 12 amino acids long. The CDR3 DNA follows: TGTGCCAGCAGTTACCCCAAGGGGGGCTACACCTTC. Protein sequence: CASSYPKGGYTF.

The chain couples TRBV25-1 to TRBJ2-1, with TRBD2 matching over 9 bases. Germline loops: CDR1 MGHDK, CDR2 SYGVNS. The CDR3 consists of 16 residues. Trimming at V came to 1 base and at J to 7 bases, leaving 8 bases not matched to a gene. This CDR3 reads CASSEFFSGSDNEQFF. CDR3 nucleotide sequence: TGTGCCAGCAGTGAATTTTTTAGCGGGAGTGATAATGAGCAGTTCTTC.

This clone was recorded at least ten times. V and J are TRBV10-3 and TRBJ2-7, with 10 bases fitting TRBD1. V shed 3 bases and J 4 bases; nucleotides not matched to a gene: 12. There are 17 residues in the CDR3. Germline CDR1 reads ENHRY; CDR2 reads SYGVKD. CDR3 nucleotide sequence: TGTGCCATCAGTGAAAGGGACAGGGGAAAAGAGGCGTACGAGCAGTACTTC. It codes for CAISERDRGKEAYEQYF.

V usage is TRBV30 and J usage is TRBJ2-2; D gene ambiguous. The CDR3 contains 12 residues. Looked up from germline, CDR1 is GTSNPN and CDR2 is SVGIG (reference sequence). Between the trimmed V and J ends, which lost 0 bases and 6 bases, there was a span of 5 bases. CDR3 in amino acids: CAWSVAPGELFF. CDR3 in DNA: TGTGCCTGGAGTGTAGCTCCCGGGGAGCTGTTTTTT.

The gene calls are TRBV7-9 and TRBJ1-2; TRBD1 aligns across 9 bases. With V trimmed by 3 bases and J by 7 bases, 9 bases remained unmatched. Germline lookup yields CDR1 SEHNR and CDR2 FQNEAQ (reference sequence). This CDR3 is 15 amino acids long. The CDR3: CASSFFGQGRFGYTF. The CDR3 DNA follows: TGTGCCAGCAGCTTCTTCGGACAGGGGCGATTTGGCTACACCTTC.

The chain has TRBV9 and TRBJ2-1; 8 nucleotides agree with TRBD2. Trimming at V came to 1 base and at J to 2 bases, leaving 20 bases not matched to a gene. This CDR3 region has 21 residues. The germline V gene has CDR1 SGDLS and CDR2 YYNGEE. The CDR3 DNA reads as TGTGCCAGCAGCGTAAACCGATTCGCGGGAGGACAAGAAGGCACCTACAATGAGCAGTTCTTC. Amino acid sequence: CASSVNRFAGGQEGTYNEQFF.

This clone was counted once. The chain combines TRBV6-1 with TRBJ1-2; 8 bases map to TRBD1. V shed 2 bases and J 4 bases; nucleotides not matched to a gene: 9. This CDR3 has 16 residues. From germline, CDR1 is MNHNS and CDR2 SASEGT. As DNA, the CDR3 is TGTGCCAGCAGTGAATTTCTGTCAGGGGGCAGCTATGGCTACACCTTC. Its protein product is CASSEFLSGGSYGYTF.

Regarding this clone: Other DNA sequences from this sample encode an identical CDR3 as well. The chain combines TRBV2 with TRBJ2-7; D possibly corresponds to TRBD1 (6 bases). Germline assignment: CDR1 SNHLY and CDR2 FYNNEI. The CDR3 has 13 amino acids. V was cut by 6 bases and J by 3 bases, with 12 bases left in between. CDR3 sequence: CASSDGTNYEQYF. The CDR3 bases are TGTGCCAGCAGCGACGGGACAAACTACGAGCAGTACTTC. Drawing the rest from reference TRBV2 and TRBJ2-7, the complete variable domain is EPEVTQTPSHQVTQMGQEVILRCVPISNHLYFYWYRQILGQKVEFLVSFYNNEISEKSEIFDDQFSVERPDGSNFTLKIRSTKLEDSAMYFCASSDGTNYEQYFGPGTRLTVT.

This clone appeared once. The gene calls are TRBV27 and TRBJ2-7; tentatively, D is TRBD2 (6 bases). Germline V gene lookup returns CDR1 MNHEY and CDR2 SMNVEV (reference sequence). The V end lost 2 bases, the J end lost 4 bases, and 15 bases lay between the germline ends. The CDR3 consists of 15 residues. Here the CDR3 DNA reads TGTGCCAGCAGTTTAGTTTGGGGCGGAGGGTACGAGCAGTACTTC. Residues: CASSLVWGGGYEQYF.

The V and J genes are TRBV28 and TRBJ2-2; no firm D call. From germline, CDR1 is MDHEN and CDR2 SYDVKM. V was cut by 6 bases and J by 8 bases, with 13 bases left in between. The CDR3 totals 13 residues. The chain's CDR3 is CASRSLSTGELFF. DNA for the CDR3: TGTGCCAGCAGATCTCTGTCTACTGGGGAGCTGTTTTTT.

The J gene is TRBJ2-1, the V gene TRBV3-1 (or the pseudogene TRBV3-2); D is possibly TRBD2 (5 bases). The ends were cut back, 0 bases at V and 14 bases at J, with 20 bases in the middle. This CDR3 has 15 amino acids. Germline CDR1 is LGHDT and CDR2 is YNNKEL (reference sequence). The CDR3 region is CASSQDGSRGGNKFF. The CDR3 nucleotides read TGTGCCAGCAGCCAAGATGGGAGTCGTGGAGGCAATAAGTTCTTC.

V gene TRBV9 combines with J gene TRBJ2-3; D might be TRBD2 (5 bases). Germline loops: CDR1 SGDLS, CDR2 YYNGEE. This CDR3 is 14 amino acids long. Trimming took 0 bases from V and 2 from J, leaving 7 bases between them. Written as DNA, the CDR3 is TGTGCCAGCAGCGTAGCGGGATCCACAGATACGCAGTATTTT. This gives the protein CASSVAGSTDTQYF.

J is TRBJ2-5 and V is TRBV29-1; 11 bases fit TRBD2. Germline assignment: CDR1 SQVTM and CDR2 ANQGSEA. V trimming: 7 bases; J trimming: 1 base; junction bases outside the gene matches: 5. The CDR3 has 14 amino acids. Written as DNA, the CDR3 is TGCAGCGGCACCGGGACTAGCGGCCAAGAGACCCAGTACTTC. Translation: CSGTGTSGQETQYF.

The chain joins TRBV7-9 to TRBJ1-4; no reliable D call. This CDR3 region has 17 residues. Looked up from germline, CDR1 is SEHNR and CDR2 is FQNEAQ (reference sequence). Trimming cost V 5 bases and J 10 bases, with 26 bases left between them. The CDR3 DNA follows: TGTGCCAGCAGCCCTGACCCCCTTGTAGCGGGTCGGCCAAAACTGTTTTTT. As protein: CASSPDPLVAGRPKLFF.

The CDR3 coding sequence is TGTGCCAGCAGCCCCGGGACAGAGAATTCACCCCTCCACTTT. Protein product: CASSPGTENSPLHF. The chain has TRBV2 and TRBJ1-6; 7 bases are shared with TRBD1. With 6 bases clipped from V and 7 bases from J, the junction kept 6 bases outside the gene matches. This CDR3 spans 14 amino acids. From germline, CDR1 is SNHLY and CDR2 FYNNEI.